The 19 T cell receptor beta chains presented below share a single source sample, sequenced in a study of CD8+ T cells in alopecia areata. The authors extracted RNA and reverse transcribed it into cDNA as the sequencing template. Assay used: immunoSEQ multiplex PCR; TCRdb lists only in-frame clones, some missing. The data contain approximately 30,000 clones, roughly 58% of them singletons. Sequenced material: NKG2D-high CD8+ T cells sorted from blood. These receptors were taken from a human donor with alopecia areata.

The CDR3: CASSDPGKNIQYF. The CDR3 nucleotides are TGTGCCAGCAGCGATCCGGGCAAAAACATTCAGTACTTC. J is TRBJ2-4 and V is TRBV7-9; the D is unclear. V lost 5 bases and J lost 3, with 8 bases in between. This CDR3 is 13 amino acids long. Germline assignment: CDR1 SEHNR and CDR2 FQNEAQ (reference sequence).

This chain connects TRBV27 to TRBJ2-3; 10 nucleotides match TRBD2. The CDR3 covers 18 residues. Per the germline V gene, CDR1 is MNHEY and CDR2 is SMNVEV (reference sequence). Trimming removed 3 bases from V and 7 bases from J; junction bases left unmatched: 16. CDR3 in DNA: TGTGCCAGCAGTTTTTGGCTAGCGGGAGCCCCAGGGGTATATACGCAGTATTTT. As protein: CASSFWLAGAPGVYTQYF.

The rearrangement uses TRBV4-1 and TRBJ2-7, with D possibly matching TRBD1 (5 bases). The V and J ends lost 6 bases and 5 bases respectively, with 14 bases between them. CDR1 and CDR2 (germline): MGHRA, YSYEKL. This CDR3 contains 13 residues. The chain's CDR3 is CASSSVSGNEQYF. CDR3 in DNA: TGCGCCAGCAGTTCGGTATCAGGGAACGAGCAGTACTTC.

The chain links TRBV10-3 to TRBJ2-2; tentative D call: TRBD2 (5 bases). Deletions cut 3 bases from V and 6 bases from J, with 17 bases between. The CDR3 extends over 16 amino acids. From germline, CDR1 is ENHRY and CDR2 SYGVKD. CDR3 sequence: CAISDPERDLPGELFF. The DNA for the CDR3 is TGTGCCATCAGTGACCCAGAGAGGGATTTGCCCGGGGAGCTGTTTTTT.

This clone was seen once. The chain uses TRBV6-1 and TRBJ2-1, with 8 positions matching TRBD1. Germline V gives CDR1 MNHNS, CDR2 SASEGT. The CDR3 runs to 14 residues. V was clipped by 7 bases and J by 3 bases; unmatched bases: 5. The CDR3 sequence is CASTPTGVYNEQFF. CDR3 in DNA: TGTGCCAGCACCCCGACAGGGGTCTACAATGAGCAGTTCTTC.

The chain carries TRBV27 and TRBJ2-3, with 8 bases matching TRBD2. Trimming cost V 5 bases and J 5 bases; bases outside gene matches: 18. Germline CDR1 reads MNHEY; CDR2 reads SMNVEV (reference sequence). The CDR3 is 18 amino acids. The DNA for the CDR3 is TGTGCCAGCAGTATCAACCCCGTACGGGGGGGCGGAGGAGATACGCAGTATTTT. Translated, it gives CASSINPVRGGGGDTQYF.

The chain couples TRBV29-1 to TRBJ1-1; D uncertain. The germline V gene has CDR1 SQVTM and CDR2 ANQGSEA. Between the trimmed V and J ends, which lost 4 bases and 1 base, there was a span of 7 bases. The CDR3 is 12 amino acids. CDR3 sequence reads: CSVGGANTEAFF. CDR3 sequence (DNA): TGCAGCGTTGGCGGAGCGAACACTGAAGCTTTCTTT.

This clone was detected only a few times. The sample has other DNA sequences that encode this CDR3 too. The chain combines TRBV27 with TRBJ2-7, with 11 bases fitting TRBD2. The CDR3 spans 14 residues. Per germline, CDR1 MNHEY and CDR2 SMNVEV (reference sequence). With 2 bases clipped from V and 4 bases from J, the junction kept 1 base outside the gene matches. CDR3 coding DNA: TGTGCCAGCAGTTTACGGACTAGCGGGTACGAGCAGTACTTC. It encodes CASSLRTSGYEQYF.

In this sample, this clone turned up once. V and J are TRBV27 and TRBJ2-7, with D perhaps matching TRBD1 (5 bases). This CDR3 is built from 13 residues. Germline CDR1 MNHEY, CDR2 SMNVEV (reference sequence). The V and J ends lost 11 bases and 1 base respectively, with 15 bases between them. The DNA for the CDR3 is TGTGCCTCCCAGGGCCCAGGGTCCTACGAGCAGTACTTC. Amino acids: CASQGPGSYEQYF.

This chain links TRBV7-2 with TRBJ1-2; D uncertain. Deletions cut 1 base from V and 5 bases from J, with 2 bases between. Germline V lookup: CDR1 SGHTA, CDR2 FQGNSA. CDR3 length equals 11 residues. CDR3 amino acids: CASSLDYGYTF. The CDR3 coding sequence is TGTGCCAGCAGCTTAGATTATGGCTACACCTTC.

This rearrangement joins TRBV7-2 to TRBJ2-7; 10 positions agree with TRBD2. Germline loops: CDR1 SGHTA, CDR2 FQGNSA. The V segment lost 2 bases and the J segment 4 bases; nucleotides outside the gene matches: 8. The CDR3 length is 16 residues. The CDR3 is CASSLKTGLAEYEQYF. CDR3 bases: TGTGCCAGCAGCTTAAAAACCGGACTAGCGGAATACGAGCAGTACTTC. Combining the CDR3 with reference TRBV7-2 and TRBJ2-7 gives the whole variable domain GAGVSQSPSNKVTEKGKDVELRCDPISGHTALYWYRQSLGQGLEFLIYFQGNSAPDKSGLPSDRFSAERTGGSVSTLTIQRTQQEDSAVYLCASSLKTGLAEYEQYFGPGTRLTVT.

As DNA, the CDR3 is TGTGCCAGCAGTGAAGCGGCGGTGGAGGGGGCCTACGAGCAGTACTTC. The encoded protein is CASSEAAVEGAYEQYF. The chain combines TRBV6-1 with TRBJ2-7, with D perhaps TRBD1 or TRBD2 (6 bases each). The CDR3 contains 16 residues. Germline CDR1 reads MNHNS; CDR2 reads SASEGT. The V gene lost 0 bases and the J gene lost 2 bases, with 14 bases spanning the gap.

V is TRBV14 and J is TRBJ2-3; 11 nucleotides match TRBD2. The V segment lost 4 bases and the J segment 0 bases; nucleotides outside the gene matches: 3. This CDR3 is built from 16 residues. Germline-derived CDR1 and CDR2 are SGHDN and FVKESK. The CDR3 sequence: CASSPLAGGSTDTQYF. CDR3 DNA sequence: TGTGCCAGCAGCCCCCTAGCGGGGGGTAGCACAGATACGCAGTATTTT.

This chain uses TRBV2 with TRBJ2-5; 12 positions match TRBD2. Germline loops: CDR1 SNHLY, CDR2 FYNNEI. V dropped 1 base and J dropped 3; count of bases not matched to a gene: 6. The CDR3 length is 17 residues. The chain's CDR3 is CASSEEASGGAEETQYF. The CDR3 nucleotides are TGTGCCAGCAGTGAAGAAGCTAGCGGGGGGGCAGAAGAGACCCAGTACTTC.

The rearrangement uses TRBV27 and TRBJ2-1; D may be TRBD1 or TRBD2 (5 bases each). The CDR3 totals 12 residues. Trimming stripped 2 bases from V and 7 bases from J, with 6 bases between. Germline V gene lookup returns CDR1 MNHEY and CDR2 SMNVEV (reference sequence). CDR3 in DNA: TGTGCCAGCAGTTTAGGGGGTAATGAGCAGTTCTTC. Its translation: CASSLGGNEQFF.

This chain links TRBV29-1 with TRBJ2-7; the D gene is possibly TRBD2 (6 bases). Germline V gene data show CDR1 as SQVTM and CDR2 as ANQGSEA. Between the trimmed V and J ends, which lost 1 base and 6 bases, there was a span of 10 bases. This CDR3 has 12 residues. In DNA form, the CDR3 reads TGCAGCGTTGAAGGAGGGGAGGCCGAGCAGTACTTC. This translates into CSVEGGEAEQYF.

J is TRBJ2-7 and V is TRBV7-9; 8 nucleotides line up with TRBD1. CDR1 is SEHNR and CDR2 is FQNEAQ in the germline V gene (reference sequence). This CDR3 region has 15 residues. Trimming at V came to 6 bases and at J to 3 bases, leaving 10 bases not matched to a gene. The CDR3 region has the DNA TGTGCCAGCAGTTCAACAGGGGGTCATCTCTACGAGCAGTACTTC. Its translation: CASSSTGGHLYEQYF. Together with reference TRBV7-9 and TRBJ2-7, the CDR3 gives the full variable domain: DTGVSQNPRHKITKRGQNVTFRCDPISEHNRLYWYRQTLGQGPEFLTYFQNEAQLEKSRLLSDRFSAERPKGSFSTLEIQRTEQGDSAMYLCASSSTGGHLYEQYFGPGTRLTVT.

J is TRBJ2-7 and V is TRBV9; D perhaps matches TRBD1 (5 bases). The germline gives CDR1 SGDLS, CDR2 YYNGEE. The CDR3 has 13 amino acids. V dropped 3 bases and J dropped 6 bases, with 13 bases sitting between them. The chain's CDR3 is CASSATASAEQYF. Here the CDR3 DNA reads TGTGCCAGCAGCGCGACAGCCTCCGCCGAGCAGTACTTC.

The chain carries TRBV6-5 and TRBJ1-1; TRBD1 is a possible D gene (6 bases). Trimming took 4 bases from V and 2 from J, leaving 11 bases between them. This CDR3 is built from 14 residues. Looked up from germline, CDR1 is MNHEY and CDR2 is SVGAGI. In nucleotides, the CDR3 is TGTGCCAGCAGTTTTCCGGGACAAAACACTGAAGCTTTCTTT. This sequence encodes CASSFPGQNTEAFF.